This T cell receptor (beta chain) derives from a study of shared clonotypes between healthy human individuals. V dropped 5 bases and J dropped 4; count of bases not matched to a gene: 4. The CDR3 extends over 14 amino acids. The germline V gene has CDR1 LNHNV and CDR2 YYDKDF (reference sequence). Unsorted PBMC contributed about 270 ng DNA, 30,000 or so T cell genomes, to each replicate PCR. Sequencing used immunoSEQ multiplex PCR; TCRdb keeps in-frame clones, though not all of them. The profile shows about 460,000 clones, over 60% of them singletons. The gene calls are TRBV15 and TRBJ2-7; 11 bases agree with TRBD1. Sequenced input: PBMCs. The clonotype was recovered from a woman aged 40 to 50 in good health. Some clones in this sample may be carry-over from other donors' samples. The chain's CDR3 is CATSEGQGAYEQYF. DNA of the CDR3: TGTGCCACCAGCGAAGGACAGGGGGCGTACGAGCAGTACTTC.